This entry describes one TCR beta chain. TCR beta CDR3 sequences were amplified from RNA transcripts. An initial round of RT-PCR targeting the TCR CDR3 relied on the HTBI primer set. TCRdb reprocessed the multiplex PCR reads with MiXCR, giving one entry per CDR3 protein. The table records some 530,000 distinct CDR3 sequences, 20% to 25% of them present only once. The CDR3 length is 18 residues. Trimming removed 5 bases from V and 1 base from J; junction bases left unmatched: 13. CDR1 SEHNR and CDR2 FQNEAQ come from the germline V gene (reference sequence). The data were taken from a study of T cells in Graves' hyperthyroidism and ophthalmopathy.

The sequenced material came from blood. The rearrangement uses TRBV7-9 and TRBJ2-3; TRBD2 matches 9 bases. The TCR sequence derives from a woman between 65 and 79 years old with Graves' ophthalmopathy. CDR3 region: CASSRVAGDLRRTDTQYF. In DNA, the CDR3 is TGTGCCAGCAGCCGAGTAGCGGGAGATTTGAGGCGCACAGATACGCAGTATTTT.